This TCR beta chain was retrieved from a study of OX40 agonist ivuxolimab in advanced cancers. TCRdb keeps only in-frame clones here, not all; method: immunoSEQ multiplex PCR. Of about 82,000 clones in the sample, 80% to 95% are singletons; the top ten hold roughly 0.6%. This CDR3 region has 15 residues. Trimming at V came to 8 bases and at J to 4 bases, leaving 10 bases not matched to a gene. CDR1 and CDR2 from the germline V gene are MNHEY and SVGAGI. The chain joins TRBV6-5 to TRBJ2-1; TRBD2 agrees at 8 bases. This sample comprised CD4+ or CD8+ T cells sorted from blood, obtained in a trial of the OX40 agonist ivuxolimab. The sequence was collected from an adult with an advanced solid tumor such as melanoma, head and neck, liver or kidney cancer. This CDR3 reads CASAGASGRYNEQFF. In DNA form, the CDR3 reads TGTGCCAGCGCGGGGGCTAGCGGGCGATACAATGAGCAGTTCTTC.